Listed below are T cell receptor beta chains from one sample, sequenced in a study of spatial heterogeneity in lung cancer. TCRdb used MiXCR to reprocess the 5' RACE reads, holding one entry per CDR3 protein. The data show about 13,000 distinct CDR3 sequences, 6% to 7% seen once. Material: lung tumor tissue, obtained at surgery. These receptors originate from a female donor with early-stage non-small cell lung cancer. CDR3s include the opening cysteine and the closing phenylalanine or tryptophan. The D gene is left open where the match is weak. Not every row has a clone size; where given, it reads once, few, many or a size class.

TRBJ2-2 . medium-sized 12 TRBV18 TGTGCCAGCGGCAGGTCACCCGGGGAGCTGTTTTTT CASGRSPGELFF
TRBJ1-1 TRBD1 medium-sized 13 TRBV7-2 TGTGCCACCTTGGGACAGTGGAACACTGAAGCTTTCTTT CATLGQWNTEAFF
TRBJ1-2 . many 14 TRBV18 TGTGCCAGCTCACCACCGGACTTGCTGGGAGGCTACACCTTC CASSPPDLLGGYTF
TRBJ2-1 TRBD1 many 16 TRBV24-1 TGTGCCACCAGTGATTCGGACAGGGGGCTTTACAATGAGCAGTTCTTC CATSDSDRGLYNEQFF
TRBJ2-1 TRBD1 many 13 TRBV2 TGTGCCACCCGACAGGGGGCCTACAATGAGCAGTTCTTC CATRQGAYNEQFF
TRBJ1-5 . medium-sized 13 TRBV6-1 TGTGCCAGCAGTGTGGCAGAAGCTCAGCCCCAGCATTTT CASSVAEAQPQHF
TRBJ2-1 TRBD2 . 15 TRBV6-6 TGTGCCAGCAGATCCCTCAGCGGGAGCTACAATGAGCAGTTCTTC CASRSLSGSYNEQFF
TRBJ1-1 . medium-sized 15 TRBV18 TGTGCCAGCTCACCACCAGGCAGAAGGAACACTGAAGCTTTCTTT CASSPPGRRNTEAFF
TRBJ2-3 . . 13 TRBV7-2 TGTGCCAGCAGCTTATCCATGGCAGATACGCAGTATTTT CASSLSMADTQYF
TRBJ2-3 TRBD2 . 16 TRBV7-8 TGTGCCAGCAGCTTCTCTAGCGGGAGGACTACAGATACGCAGTATTTT CASSFSSGRTTDTQYF
TRBJ2-4 . medium-sized 14 TRBV9 TGTGCCAGCAGCGTAGGCTCTGGTGGAAACATTCAGTACTTC CASSVGSGGNIQYF
TRBJ2-2 TRBD2 medium-sized 17 TRBV19 TGTGCCAGTAGTAATAGCGGGAAAAGGGAGAACACCGGGGAGCTGTTTTTT CASSNSGKRENTGELFF
TRBJ2-1 TRBD2 many 15 TRBV12-3/TRBV12-4 TGTGCCAGCAGGAGAAAGCGGGAGGGCCAAGATGAGCAGTTCTTC CASRRKREGQDEQFF
TRBJ2-1 TRBD2 many 16 TRBV5-4 TGTGCCAGCAGCAGGCCCCTAGCGGGACGGTACAATGAGCAGTTCTTC CASSRPLAGRYNEQFF
TRBJ2-3 TRBD1 many 13 TRBV11-2 TGTGCCAGCAGCACATCAGGGGGAGATACGCAGTATTTT CASSTSGGDTQYF
TRBJ1-1 TRBD1 many 14 TRBV7-9 TGTGCCAGCAGCTTAAGTCAGGGGGTCACTGAAGCTTTCTTT CASSLSQGVTEAFF
TRBJ2-5 . few 17 TRBV7-2 TGTGCCAGCAGCTTAGGGGCTAGGACCGCCGGGCGAGAGACCCAGTACTTC CASSLGARTAGRETQYF
TRBJ1-4 TRBD1 many 15 TRBV12-3/TRBV12-4 TGTGCCAGCAGATCCGACAGGGGACTTGGGGAAAAACTGTTTTTT CASRSDRGLGEKLFF
TRBJ2-5 TRBD1 medium-sized 14 TRBV12-3/TRBV12-4 TGTGCCAGCACCCCAACAGGGGGCCCAGAGACCCAGTACTTC CASTPTGGPETQYF
TRBJ1-2 . many 13 TRBV27 TGTGCCAGCAGTACTGGTCGGGGAAGTGGCTACACCTTC CASSTGRGSGYTF
TRBJ2-1 . many 18 TRBV7-2 TGTGCCAGCAGCTTAGCGCTTGACTCCCCCGCCTCCTACAATGAGCAGTTCTTC CASSLALDSPASYNEQFF
TRBJ2-3 . many 11 TRBV3-1 TGTGCCAGCAGCCGGCGGGATACGCAGTATTTT CASSRRDTQYF
TRBJ1-2 . many 14 TRBV18 TGTGCCAGCTCACTGACCGACACAGACGTTAGCTACACCTTC CASSLTDTDVSYTF
TRBJ1-2 . many 13 TRBV29-1 TGCAGCGTTGAAGACGGGCAGGGAAGTGGCTACACCTTC CSVEDGQGSGYTF
TRBJ2-3 . . 13 TRBV7-7 TGTGCTAGCAGCTTAGAGAACACAGATAAGCAGTATTTT CASSLENTDKQYF
TRBJ2-2 . many 16 TRBV18 TGTGCCAGCTCACCACCAGGCAGCTTAAACACCGGGGAGCTGTTTTTT CASSPPGSLNTGELFF
TRBJ2-3 . many 15 TRBV4-3 TGCGCCAGCAGCCGCTACAGGGGAGGGGCAGATACGCAGTATTTT CASSRYRGGADTQYF
TRBJ2-2 TRBD1 many 15 TRBV19 TGTGCCAGCCAAACCGGGACAGGGAAGACCGGGGAGCTGTTTTTT CASQTGTGKTGELFF
TRBJ1-6 . many 12 TRBV28 TGTGCCAGCAGTTTAGTGGGGGCACCCCTCCACTTT CASSLVGAPLHF
TRBJ1-1 . many 16 TRBV30 TGTGCCTGGAGTCTTGGGTGGTCGGGAATGAACACTGAAGCTTTCTTT CAWSLGWSGMNTEAFF
TRBJ2-2 . . 13 TRBV29-1 TGCAGCGTTGAACAGGGTAACACCGGGGAGCTGTTTTTT CSVEQGNTGELFF
TRBJ2-7 TRBD2 . 15 TRBV12-3/TRBV12-4 TGTGCCAGCAGTTTCCCGGGACTAGCGTTCCACGAGCAGTACTTC CASSFPGLAFHEQYF
TRBJ1-5 . many 14 TRBV24-1 TGTGCCACCAGTGGAGGGGATAGCAATCAGCCCCAGCATTTT CATSGGDSNQPQHF
TRBJ2-1 TRBD2 many 16 TRBV2 TGTGCCAGCAGCAAACCACCGGGACTAGAATACAATGAGCAGTTCTTC CASSKPPGLEYNEQFF
TRBJ1-2 TRBD1 many 12 TRBV28 TGTGCCAGCAGCCCGGACAGGGATGGCTACACCTTC CASSPDRDGYTF
TRBJ2-1 TRBD2 many 16 TRBV7-9 TGTGCCAGCAGCTTCAGAGCGGGAGGGGTAGGCAATGAGCAGTTCTTC CASSFRAGGVGNEQFF
TRBJ1-2 . medium-sized 14 TRBV4-1 TGCGCCAGCAGCCACCCGACAGTCGGGTATGGCTACACCTTC CASSHPTVGYGYTF
TRBJ2-7 . many 11 TRBV6-6 TGTGCCAGCACGACAGCCTACGAGCAGTACTTC CASTTAYEQYF
TRBJ1-2 . many 13 TRBV7-2 TGTGCCAGCAGCATAGAGGGATTCTATGGCTACACCTTC CASSIEGFYGYTF
TRBJ1-2 . many 14 TRBV27 TGTGCCAGCAGCCAGGGTAAAGGGAACTATGGCTACACCTTC CASSQGKGNYGYTF
TRBJ1-5 . many 16 TRBV20-1 TGCAGTGCACCTCCCAGCGGGGGCCGATACAATCAGCCCCAGCATTTT CSAPPSGGRYNQPQHF
TRBJ1-4 TRBD1 many 15 TRBV7-2 TGTGCCAGCAGCTTATATGGCAGGGGGAATGAAAAACTGTTTTTT CASSLYGRGNEKLFF
TRBJ2-1 . many 15 TRBV4-3 TGCGCCAGCAGCCAAGTCTGGGGTATATACAATGAGCAGTTCTTC CASSQVWGIYNEQFF
TRBJ2-7 . many 17 TRBV28 TGTGCCAGCAGCCGAGCCTTTCCCTCGGTTGGGGCTTACGAGCAGTACTTC CASSRAFPSVGAYEQYF
TRBJ2-5 . . 15 TRBV6-2/TRBV6-3 TGTGCCAGCAGTTTAAGTCTGGCTATTGAAGAGACCCAGTACTTC CASSLSLAIEETQYF
TRBJ1-2 . many 14 TRBV5-1 TGCGCCAGCAGCTTGGAATCAACTAACTATGGCTACACCTTC CASSLESTNYGYTF
TRBJ2-7 . medium-sized 12 TRBV6-6 TGTGCCAGCAGTTACGGCGGTGAAGAGCAGTACTTC CASSYGGEEQYF
TRBJ2-1 TRBD2 many 14 TRBV7-9 TGTGCCAGCAGCTTAGCTGTAGCGGGTAATGAGCAGTTCTTC CASSLAVAGNEQFF
TRBJ2-2 TRBD2 medium-sized 18 TRBV4-2 TGTGCCAGCAGCCAGGGACTAGCGGGAGGGCCGAGGACCGGGGAGCTGTTTTTT CASSQGLAGGPRTGELFF
TRBJ2-3 . medium-sized 14 TRBV7-2 TGTGCCAGCAGCCCCAGGTCCCGGGGAGATACGCAGTATTTT CASSPRSRGDTQYF
TRBJ1-2 TRBD1 . 13 TRBV29-1 TGCAGCATAAGAGGGACAGGGGTGCGTGGCTACACCTTC CSIRGTGVRGYTF
TRBJ2-1 . many 14 TRBV12-3/TRBV12-4 TGTGCCAGCAGTATGGTACAACCTTACAATGAGCAGTTCTTC CASSMVQPYNEQFF
TRBJ1-6 . many 14 TRBV7-2 TGTGCCAGCAGCCCGGGACGGTATAATTCACCCCTCCACTTT CASSPGRYNSPLHF
TRBJ2-7 . many 14 TRBV4-3 TGCGCCAGCAGCCAAGAACCCGGCTACTACGAGCAGTACTTC CASSQEPGYYEQYF
TRBJ2-7 . medium-sized 12 TRBV28 TGTGCCACCCGGGACACTTCCTACGAGCAGTACTTC CATRDTSYEQYF